This entry features one TCR beta chain sequence. What it binds is unknown. This record belongs to a study of radiotherapy plus CTLA-4 blockade in lung cancer. Whole-study findings and limits: The authors reported that early blood T cell clone dynamics, with interferon-beta, best predicted response.

TCRdb's copy holds only in-frame clones and misses some; the assay was immunoSEQ multiplex PCR. The table lists 95,000 to 150,000 clones, approximately 90% of them singletons, with 5.5% to 7% in the top ten. V lost 6 bases, J lost 5 bases, and 10 bases stayed unmatched. CDR1 is MNHNY and CDR2 is SVGAGI in the germline V gene (reference sequence). This CDR3 is built from 15 residues. The TCR sequence derives from a human donor with non-small cell lung cancer that progressed on radiotherapy plus ipilimumab. Sample: peripheral blood, taken from a patient treated with radiotherapy plus ipilimumab. The chain employs TRBV6-6 and TRBJ2-5; 9 nucleotides match TRBD1. CDR3 bases: TGTGCCAGCAGGTCATACAGGGGGCAGGGGGAGACCCAGTACTTC. This translates into CASRSYRGQGETQYF.